This T cell receptor (beta chain) was retrieved from a study of control samples from healthy donors and cancer patients. The data were produced by immunoSEQ multiplex PCR, yet TCRdb's version contains in-frame clones alone and is incomplete. Of approximately 170,000 clones in the sample, around 94% were seen once. The length of the CDR3 is 15 residues. CDR1 SGHNT and CDR2 YYREEE come from the germline V gene (reference sequence). V was trimmed by 5 bases and J by 0 bases, leaving 13 bases between them. Sequencing was carried out using blood. This chain uses TRBV5-4 with TRBJ2-3; D is undetermined. This sequence originates from a young man in good health. The CDR3 loop reads CASSVDLISTDTQYF. DNA of the CDR3: TGTGCCAGCAGTGTGGATCTCATCAGCACAGATACGCAGTATTTT.